This entry features one TCR beta chain sequence. 60 Vbeta and 13 Jbeta primers were used in PCR. Produced via immunoSEQ multiplex PCR; TCRdb's table is partial and in-frame only. The profile shows about 160,000 clones, about 80% of them singletons. This CDR3 is 13 amino acids long. The ends were cut back, 4 bases at V and 2 bases at J, with 10 bases in the middle. Germline V lookup: CDR1 SGHDT, CDR2 YYEEEE. This record comes from a study of cytomegalovirus exposure and HLA in healthy donors. Sequenced: PBMCs. This clonotype was obtained from a man aged 25 to 40 in good health and CMV-seronegative. The chain carries TRBV5-6 and TRBJ2-7, with D unclear. CDR3 in amino acids: CASSLYNPYEQYF. The CDR3 DNA sequence: TGTGCCAGCAGCCTCTATAACCCCTACGAGCAGTACTTC.